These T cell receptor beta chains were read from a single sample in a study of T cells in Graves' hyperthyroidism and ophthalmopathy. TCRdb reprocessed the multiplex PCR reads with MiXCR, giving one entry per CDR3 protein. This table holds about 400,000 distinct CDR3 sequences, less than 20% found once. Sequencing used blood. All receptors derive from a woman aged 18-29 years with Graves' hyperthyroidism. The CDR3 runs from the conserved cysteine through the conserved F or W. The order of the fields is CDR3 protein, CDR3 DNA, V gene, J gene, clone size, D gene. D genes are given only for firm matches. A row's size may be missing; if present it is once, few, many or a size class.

CDR3aa: CSARTSGGAWETQYF
CDR3nt: TGCAGTGCTAGAACGTCAGGGGGCGCCTGGGAGACCCAGTACTTC
v_gene: TRBV20-1
j_gene: TRBJ2-5
abundance: many
d_gene: TRBD1

CDR3aa: CSARDGLHNEQFF
CDR3nt: TGCAGTGCTAGAGATGGACTACACAATGAGCAGTTCTTC
v_gene: TRBV20-1
j_gene: TRBJ2-1
abundance: NA
d_gene: NA

CDR3aa: CASSFGPLTNEKLFF
CDR3nt: TGTGCCAGCAGCTTTGGACCTCTCACGAATGAAAAACTGTTTTTT
v_gene: TRBV7-2
j_gene: TRBJ1-4
abundance: NA
d_gene: NA

CDR3aa: CASSSREHYTDTQYF
CDR3nt: TGTGCCAGCAGTTCCCGGGAGCACTACACAGATACGCAGTATTTT
v_gene: TRBV5-6
j_gene: TRBJ2-3
abundance: many
d_gene: NA

CDR3aa: CASGLVGAGYNNEQFF
CDR3nt: TGTGCTAGTGGTTTGGTAGGCGCGGGCTATAACAATGAGCAGTTCTTC
v_gene: TRBV12-5
j_gene: TRBJ2-1
abundance: NA
d_gene: NA

CDR3aa: CATSDGGPTRNEQFF
CDR3nt: TGTGCCACCAGTGATGGCGGGCCTACGAGGAATGAGCAGTTCTTC
v_gene: TRBV24-1
j_gene: TRBJ2-1
abundance: many
d_gene: NA

CDR3aa: CASSVAPLNEQFF
CDR3nt: TGTGCCAGCAGCGTAGCCCCCCTCAATGAGCAGTTCTTC
v_gene: TRBV9
j_gene: TRBJ2-1
abundance: NA
d_gene: NA

CDR3aa: CATRLTGGDFGYTF
CDR3nt: TGTGCCACCCGTTTGACAGGGGGCGATTTTGGCTACACCTTC
v_gene: TRBV10-3
j_gene: TRBJ1-2
abundance: many
d_gene: TRBD1

CDR3aa: CASSLLAGGKYQPQHF
CDR3nt: TGTGCCAGCAGTTTACTCGCAGGGGGCAAGTATCAGCCCCAGCATTTT
v_gene: TRBV6-5
j_gene: TRBJ1-5
abundance: many
d_gene: TRBD1

CDR3aa: CASNRDMAPGTF
CDR3nt: TGTGCCAGCAATAGGGATATGGCACCCGGGACCTTC
v_gene: TRBV2
j_gene: TRBJ1-2
abundance: many
d_gene: NA

CDR3aa: CASSTLSTDAYGYTF
CDR3nt: TGTGCCAGTAGTACCCTTTCGACAGACGCCTATGGCTACACCTTC
v_gene: TRBV19
j_gene: TRBJ1-2
abundance: many
d_gene: NA

CDR3aa: CATSGGTSGTYNEQFF
CDR3nt: TGTGCCACCAGTGGAGGGACTAGCGGGACCTACAATGAGCAGTTCTTC
v_gene: TRBV24-1
j_gene: TRBJ2-1
abundance: once
d_gene: TRBD2

CDR3aa: CASTQAGEETQYF
CDR3nt: TGTGCCAGCACCCAAGCGGGAGAAGAGACCCAGTACTTC
v_gene: TRBV28
j_gene: TRBJ2-5
abundance: many
d_gene: TRBD2

CDR3aa: CASSTQLRADYEQYF
CDR3nt: TGTGCCAGTAGTACACAACTCCGGGCCGACTACGAGCAGTACTTC
v_gene: TRBV19
j_gene: TRBJ2-7
abundance: many
d_gene: NA

CDR3aa: CSAPGSDTQYF
CDR3nt: TGCAGTGCTCCAGGGTCAGATACGCAGTATTTT
v_gene: TRBV20-1
j_gene: TRBJ2-3
abundance: many
d_gene: NA

CDR3aa: CASSPGLDNSPLHF
CDR3nt: TGTGCCAGCTCACCGGGACTGGATAATTCACCCCTCCACTTT
v_gene: TRBV18
j_gene: TRBJ1-6
abundance: many
d_gene: NA

CDR3aa: CSALTLAGVYEQYF
CDR3nt: TGCAGTGCTCTAACACTAGCGGGAGTGTACGAGCAGTACTTC
v_gene: TRBV20-1
j_gene: TRBJ2-7
abundance: many
d_gene: TRBD2

CDR3aa: CASSDPRRGYTF
CDR3nt: TGTGCCAGCAGTGACCCCCGGAGAGGCTACACCTTC
v_gene: TRBV6-4
j_gene: TRBJ1-2
abundance: many
d_gene: NA

CDR3aa: CASNRGGSYEQYF
CDR3nt: TGTGCCAGCAATCGAGGAGGATCATACGAGCAGTACTTC
v_gene: TRBV6-1
j_gene: TRBJ2-7
abundance: many
d_gene: NA

CDR3aa: CASSLLTDQETQYF
CDR3nt: TGTGCCAGCAGTTTATTGACAGACCAAGAGACCCAGTACTTC
v_gene: TRBV28
j_gene: TRBJ2-5
abundance: many
d_gene: NA

CDR3aa: CATQQGGGYEQYF
CDR3nt: TGTGCCACCCAACAGGGGGGAGGGTACGAGCAGTACTTC
v_gene: TRBV15
j_gene: TRBJ2-7
abundance: many
d_gene: NA